Listed below are T cell receptor beta chains from one sample, sequenced in a study of blood T cell repertoires in COVID-19. Here immunoSEQ multiplex PCR was the method, and the copy in TCRdb shows in-frame clones only, minus some. The sample has about 270,000 clones, roughly nine tenths seen once. The source material was PBMCs or T cells enriched from blood (not recorded which). Source of these receptors: a woman in her late teens or twenties who had recovered from COVID-19. The CDR3 runs from the conserved cysteine through the conserved F or W. The order of the fields is clone size, V gene, D gene, J gene, CDR3 DNA, CDR3 protein. A D gene is named only where the DNA matches it firmly. Expanded clones get a size class; other rows say once, few or many, or leave the size out.

-	TRBV6-5	TRBD2	TRBJ2-1	TGTGCCAGCAGCCCCCCAGGCGGGGGGGCTCCGTTCTTC	CASSPPGGGAPFF
-	TRBV10-2	TRBD1	TRBJ1-2	TGCGCCAGCAGCGAAGGGACAGGGGACCCCCGGGGCTACACCTTC	CASSEGTGDPRGYTF
-	TRBV4-2	TRBD1	TRBJ1-5	TGTGCCAGCAGCCAGCGAACCGGGACAGGGTACAGTCAGCCCCAGCATTTT	CASSQRTGTGYSQPQHF
-	TRBV6-5	-	TRBJ1-4	TGTGCCAGCAGCCAGGGCCCCTCTAATGAAAAACTGTTTTTT	CASSQGPSNEKLFF
-	TRBV5-1	-	TRBJ2-1	TGCGCCAGCAGCCCCCGGGACACCTACAATGAGCAGTTCTTC	CASSPRDTYNEQFF
-	TRBV7-9	-	TRBJ2-1	TGTGCCAGCAGCTTAGAGGTACTATACAATGAGCAGTTCTTC	CASSLEVLYNEQFF
once	TRBV7-2	TRBD1	TRBJ1-2	TGTGCCAGCAGCTTAGGACCCTGGACAGGGGGCCAGGGCTACACCTTC	CASSLGPWTGGQGYTF
-	TRBV10-1	-	TRBJ2-7	TGCGCCAGCAGTGACCCGGGGTACGAGCAGTACTTC	CASSDPGYEQYF
once	TRBV5-4	TRBD1	TRBJ2-6	TGTGCCAGCAGCTTGAATCAGGGGGCATACTCTGGGGCCAACGTCCTGACTTTC	CASSLNQGAYSGANVLTF
-	TRBV2	-	TRBJ2-5	TGTGCCAGCAGTGAAGCCTCTACCGAAGAGACCCAGTACTTC	CASSEASTEETQYF
-	TRBV5-1	-	TRBJ2-2	TGCGCCAGCACCTTGGTCCAGAACACCGGGGAGCTGTTTTTT	CASTLVQNTGELFF